This TCR beta chain derives from a study of shared clonotypes between healthy human individuals. Study summary: Serving as donors were two women and a few men, whose ages spanned 18 to 49.

Details on this clone: Its target is not known.

Study results and caveats: Clonotype sharing among donors was thought likely to change with sequencing depth. Blood was the sole source, and tissue repertoires probably differ.

The CDR3 runs 17 residues. The V end was cut by 0 bases, the J end by 6 bases, with 21 bases between. Germline V gives CDR1 ENHRY, CDR2 SYGVKD. Only in-frame clones appear in the TCRdb table, and some are missing; sequencing was by immunoSEQ multiplex PCR. The sample yields some 1,600,000 clones, 95% to 99% seen once. Donors were Caucasian adults residing in Nashville, Tennessee, USA. This chain joins TRBV10-3 and TRBJ2-7; D might be TRBD1 (6 bases). The clonotype originates from a man aged 30 to 39 in good health. Specimen: naive CD4+ T cells sorted from blood. Subset denoted: CD45RA+ positively selected. The CDR3 DNA reads as TGTGCCATCAGTGAGTCGAGTGGGGGCGCGGACTCTAGCGAGCAGTACTTC. Translated, it gives CAISESSGGADSSEQYF.